The 9 T cell receptor beta chains presented below share a single source sample, sequenced in a study of PD-1 blockade in classical Hodgkin lymphoma. As to time point: newly diagnosed, previously untreated cHL patient sample. By magnetic negative selection, CD4+ T cells were purified from thawed PBMCs. Some clones are missing from TCRdb's copy, which holds only in-frame ones; the method was immunoSEQ multiplex PCR. The sample has about 25,000 clones; more than 80% are singletons. Sequenced material: CD4+ T cells from blood. The receptor source for this set is a human donor with classical Hodgkin lymphoma.

This clone was detected only once. V is TRBV20-1 and J is TRBJ2-5; D is unresolved. CDR1 is DFQATT and CDR2 is SNEGSKA in the germline V gene (reference sequence). Trimming shortened V by 2 bases and J by 4 bases, and 2 bases separated the two germline ends. The CDR3 consists of 10 residues. The CDR3, as DNA: TGCAGTGCTAGACTAGAGACCCAGTACTTC. Translation gives CSARLETQYF.

CDR3 DNA: TGTGCCAGCAAGACGAGACGGGGACTAGCGGGGGGGAGCTCCTACAATGAGCAGTTCTTC. Translated, it gives CASKTRRGLAGGSSYNEQFF. The chain combines TRBV27 with TRBJ2-1, with 16 bases fitting TRBD2. The CDR3 extends over 20 amino acids. Germline assignment: CDR1 MNHEY and CDR2 SMNVEV (reference sequence). Germline trimming cut 7 bases from V and 0 bases from J; bases unmatched to any gene: 12.

The chain employs TRBV21-1 and TRBJ1-1; the table's D call, TRBD1, was not checked against the DNA. TRBV21-1 is labeled a pseudogene. The CDR3 is made up of 18 amino acids. The CDR3 is CASSKVGQGRNMNTEAFF. The CDR3 DNA follows: TGTGCCAGCAGCAAAGTCGGGCAGGGTAGAAATATGAACACTGAAGCTTTCTTT.

This chain links TRBV5-4 with TRBJ2-3; 9 bases map to TRBD1. Unmatched junction bases numbered 11, after V lost 4 bases and J lost 5 bases. Germline loops: CDR1 SGHNT, CDR2 YYREEE (reference sequence). This CDR3 is 16 amino acids long. CDR3 nucleotides: TGTGCCAGCAGCCGCGGACAGGGGTGGGGCATAGATACGCAGTATTTT. Translated: CASSRGQGWGIDTQYF.

This clone was observed a few times. The chain links TRBV28 to TRBJ1-5, with D unclear. The V gene lost 0 bases and the J gene lost 5 bases, with 5 bases spanning the gap. Germline CDR1 MDHEN, CDR2 SYDVKM. This CDR3 is 13 amino acids long. The CDR3 nucleotides read TGTGCCAGCAGTTTATGGCCAGATCAGCCCCAGCATTTT. Protein: CASSLWPDQPQHF.

The chain joins TRBV7-2 to TRBJ1-5; D not resolved. This CDR3 contains 14 residues. Trimming removed 1 base at V and 1 base at J, with 5 bases between. CDR1 is SGHTA, CDR2 FQGNSA, per germline. The CDR3 DNA reads TGTGCCAGCAGCTTAGAGAGGAGCAATCAGCCCCAGCATTTT. Translation gives CASSLERSNQPQHF.

This clone was recorded only once. The genes are TRBV7-2 and TRBJ1-4; 10 nucleotides align to TRBD1. The V gene's germline CDR1 is SGHTA and CDR2 FQGNSA. The CDR3 runs 16 residues. V lost 1 base and J lost 13; bases outside the gene matches: 12. For the CDR3, the DNA is TGTGCCAGCAGCTTAGAAGGACAGGGGGTGGGGAGGTCACTGTTTTTT. Translation gives CASSLEGQGVGRSLFF. The variable domain in full, completed from reference TRBV7-2 and TRBJ1-4, reads GAGVSQSPSNKVTEKGKDVELRCDPISGHTALYWYRQSLGQGLEFLIYFQGNSAPDKSGLPSDRFSAERTGGSVSTLTIQRTQQEDSAVYLCASSLEGQGVGRSLFFGSGTQLSVL.

This chain connects TRBV5-8 to TRBJ1-5; D perhaps matches TRBD1 (6 bases). The V end lost 1 base, the J end lost 7 bases, and 12 bases lay between the germline ends. The CDR3 spans 14 residues. Germline assignment: CDR1 SGHTS and CDR2 YDEGEE. The CDR3 sequence: CASSLRFRGQPQHF. The CDR3 nucleotides read TGTGCCAGCAGCTTGAGGTTCAGGGGCCAGCCCCAGCATTTT. Combining the CDR3 with reference TRBV5-8 and TRBJ1-5 gives the whole variable domain EAGVTQSPTHLIKTRGQQATLRCSPISGHTSVYWYQQALGLGLQFLLWYDEGEERNRGNFPPRFSGRQFPNYSSELNVNALELEDSALYLCASSLRFRGQPQHFGDGTRLSIL.

The chain is built from TRBV7-2 and TRBJ1-3; possibly TRBD1 for D (5 bases). The V and J ends lost 4 bases and 4 bases respectively, with 17 bases between them. Looked up from germline, CDR1 is SGHTA and CDR2 is FQGNSA. The CDR3 consists of 16 residues. Here the CDR3 DNA reads TGTGCCAGCAGCTCCAACCTCCAGGGACCAGGAAACACCATATATTTT. Its protein product is CASSSNLQGPGNTIYF.